A selection of T cell receptor beta chains follows, all from one sample in a study of T-cell memory formation after mild COVID-19. TCRdb called the 5' RACE reads again in MiXCR, with one record for every CDR3 protein. Among around 210,000 distinct CDR3 sequences listed, just over 9.5% were seen once. The source material was PBMCs or a T cell subset sorted from them (not recorded which). The receptors derive from a man aged 18 to 35 who had mild COVID-19 (a few samples of this study predate the infection). Cell type and time point are not known. CDR3s include the opening cysteine and the closing phenylalanine or tryptophan. A D gene is named only where the DNA matches it firmly. Clone size is given for some rows only: seen once, a few or many times, or a class if the clone is expanded.

D	size	V	J	CDR3	DNA
NA	few	TRBV20-1	TRBJ1-2	CSADTQDYGYTF	TGCAGTGCTGACACCCAGGACTATGGCTACACCTTC
NA	NA	TRBV29-1	TRBJ2-5	CRGILETQYF	TGCAGAGGGATCCTGGAGACCCAGTACTTC
NA	NA	TRBV12-3/TRBV12-4	TRBJ2-1	CASRGELISEQFF	TGTGCCAGCAGAGGTGAATTAATCTCTGAGCAGTTCTTC
TRBD1	NA	TRBV12-3/TRBV12-4	TRBJ1-5	CASTPLQGAGNQPQHF	TGTGCCAGCACTCCGTTACAGGGGGCCGGTAATCAGCCCCAGCATTTT
TRBD2	few	TRBV4-3	TRBJ2-3	CASSQGTSGLFTDTQYF	TGCGCCAGCAGCCAAGGGACTAGCGGGTTATTCACAGATACGCAGTATTTT
TRBD2	few	TRBV7-6	TRBJ2-1	CASSLVPGGSYNEQFF	TGTGCCAGCAGCTTAGTCCCGGGGGGGTCCTACAATGAGCAGTTCTTC
NA	NA	TRBV7-9	TRBJ2-1	CASRGVDHMGVSYNEQFF	TGTGCCAGCAGGGGGGTAGACCATATGGGGGTATCCTACAATGAGCAGTTCTTC
NA	few	TRBV10-3	TRBJ2-7	CAISAGAYEQYF	TGTGCCATCAGTGCTGGGGCCTACGAGCAGTACTTC
NA	few	TRBV28	TRBJ2-5	CASSTLMKGETQYF	TGTGCCAGCAGCACTTTGATGAAGGGAGAGACCCAGTACTTC
NA	many	TRBV20-1	TRBJ2-5	CSASSFRETQYF	TGCAGTGCTAGTTCGTTCAGGGAGACCCAGTACTTC
NA	many	TRBV25-1	TRBJ2-5	CASSEYGLGETQYF	TGTGCCAGCAGTGAATACGGCCTGGGGGAGACCCAGTACTTC